This T cell receptor (beta chain) was recovered during a study of response to subunit inactivated influenza vaccine (dated by TCRdb to the late 2010s). Notes on the research overall: To follow how T cells responded to a trivalent subunit inactivated influenza vaccine, the researchers relied on deep quantitative profiling of the T cell receptor repertoire. Points the paper makes about the study in general: The authors proposed that each seasonal influenza vaccination may bring in only a limited number of new T cells.

CDR1 and CDR2, looked up from the germline V gene, are KGHSH and LQKENI. Trimming removed 4 bases from V and 3 bases from J, leaving 15 bases between the germline ends. Inclusive of the bounding cysteine and phenylalanine, the CDR3 is 15 residues long. CDR3 DNA is the only sequence kept; it has 45 bases, read in frame from the first base. Library preparation employed RT-PCR. The sample was run on an Illumina HiSeq 2500. The public reads were reanalyzed by TCRdb: fastp trimming at Q25, MiXCR alignment, in-frame beta chains only. Each entry merges the rows of one CDR3 protein and shows their most common DNA and genes. The sample has 650,000 to 850,000 distinct CDR3 sequences on record, approximately 13% of them singletons. The ten largest clones take up around 7% of the sample. On this clonotype itself: No antigen is known for it. Base qualities are not at hand, and no much larger clone is one base apart.

This specimen consisted of PBMCs from blood, obtained 14 to 15 days before vaccination. The rearrangement combines TRBV18 with TRBJ1-1, and possibly TRBD1, on 6 matching bases. This TCR came from a man aged 45 to 65 who received an inactivated influenza vaccine. Donor details come from another sample of the same person, matched by shared clones. The CDR3 has the sequence CASSQENRAHTEAFF. The DNA is as follows: TGTGCCAGCTCACAAGAGAACAGGGCTCACACTGAAGCTTTCTTT.